Listed below are T cell receptor beta chains from one sample, sequenced in a study of glioma-infiltrating T cells. TCRdb re-called the multiplex PCR reads through MiXCR, storing one row per CDR3 protein. The sample consists of around 350,000 distinct CDR3 sequences, less than 50% of them appearing once. Sequencing was done on a sample of glioma tissue, nonneoplastic brain tissue, or PBMCs (not recorded which). These receptors originate from a human donor with low-grade glioma or glioblastoma, undergoing nonglioma brain surgery, or in good health (not recorded which). The conserved cysteine and the conserved F or W are not part of the CDR3 here.

TRBV18	TRBJ2-1	ATQLGADNERF
TRBV4-1	TRBJ2-4	ASSQGTPNIQY
TRBV12-3/TRBV12-4	TRBJ1-5	ASSWSRGMAPQH
TRBV29-1	TRBJ1-1	SVEGATGITEAF
TRBV27	TRBJ1-4	SSSLQGANEKLF
TRBV19	TRBJ2-5	ASSMGGETQY
TRBV20-1	TRBJ1-1	SARGTENTEAF
TRBV27	TRBJ1-5	ASSLSPGRVLDLGQPQH
TRBV27	TRBJ1-5	ASSLSGRGSQPQH
TRBV5-1	TRBJ2-7	ASSYAGTRNEQY
TRBV28	TRBJ2-7	ASSLAGLAGGSEQY
TRBV20-1	TRBJ2-1	SLSGGSYNERF
TRBV6-1	TRBJ2-7	ASSAGTAYYEQY